The entry that follows covers one TCR beta chain sequence. This record belongs to a study of blood T cell repertoires in COVID-19. Study processing details: Nucleated cell number was recorded as an estimate derived from reference gene primer amplification. TCRdb keeps only in-frame clones here, not all; method: immunoSEQ multiplex PCR. Clone size and the V and J calls come from that table; the DNA yielded D and trimming. The repertoire consists of 100,000 to 150,000 clones, with 87% occurring once and the leading ten covering 2% to 2.5%. V lost 6 bases to trimming and J lost 0 bases; unmatched junction nucleotides: 7. The CDR3 contains 16 residues. Germline values: CDR1 MNHEY, CDR2 SVGEGT.

The clonotype comes from a man in his forties or fifties with active COVID-19. Sequenced input: peripheral blood. The chain has TRBV6-2 or TRBV6-3 and TRBJ2-1; 8 bases fit TRBD2. Here the CDR3 reads CASSHRAGASYNEQFF. Here the CDR3 DNA reads TGTGCCAGCAGCCACCGAGCGGGGGCCTCCTACAATGAGCAGTTCTTC.